What follows is one T cell receptor beta chain and its context. Its antigen remains unknown. The entry originates in a study of T cell repertoires in cytomegalovirus infection. Study background: Use of recently identified HLA-C-restricted and well-studied HLA-B-restricted CMV epitopes was part of the study. Evidence of both CMV infection and a matching HLA type came from public TCR beta signatures.

TCRdb recomputed calls from the reads with MiXCR, one row per CDR3 protein. This sample has 95,000 to 150,000 distinct CDR3 sequences, with 25% to 35% found just once. Germline V gene data show CDR1 as LNHNV and CDR2 as YYDKDF (reference sequence). Trimming removed 1 base from V and 5 bases from J, with 17 bases in between. The CDR3 is 16 residues long. General study points: Clonotypes of TCR beta that were HLA-C-restricted and CMV-specific dominated the ex vivo response. Adding up the frequency of public TCR beta families identified people who carried CMV plus the relevant HLA.

This sequence was found in a human donor in good health (CMV status not recorded). Some clones in this sample may be carry-over from other donors' samples. The chain recombines TRBV15 with TRBJ2-5, with a possible D match to TRBD2 (5 bases). This material consisted of CD8+ T cells from cultured PBMCs, taken from culture after CMV antigen stimulation. The CDR3 loop is CATSRVAGLTRETQYF. The DNA for the CDR3 is TGTGCCACCAGCAGAGTCGCGGGCCTCACCCGGGAGACCCAGTACTTC.